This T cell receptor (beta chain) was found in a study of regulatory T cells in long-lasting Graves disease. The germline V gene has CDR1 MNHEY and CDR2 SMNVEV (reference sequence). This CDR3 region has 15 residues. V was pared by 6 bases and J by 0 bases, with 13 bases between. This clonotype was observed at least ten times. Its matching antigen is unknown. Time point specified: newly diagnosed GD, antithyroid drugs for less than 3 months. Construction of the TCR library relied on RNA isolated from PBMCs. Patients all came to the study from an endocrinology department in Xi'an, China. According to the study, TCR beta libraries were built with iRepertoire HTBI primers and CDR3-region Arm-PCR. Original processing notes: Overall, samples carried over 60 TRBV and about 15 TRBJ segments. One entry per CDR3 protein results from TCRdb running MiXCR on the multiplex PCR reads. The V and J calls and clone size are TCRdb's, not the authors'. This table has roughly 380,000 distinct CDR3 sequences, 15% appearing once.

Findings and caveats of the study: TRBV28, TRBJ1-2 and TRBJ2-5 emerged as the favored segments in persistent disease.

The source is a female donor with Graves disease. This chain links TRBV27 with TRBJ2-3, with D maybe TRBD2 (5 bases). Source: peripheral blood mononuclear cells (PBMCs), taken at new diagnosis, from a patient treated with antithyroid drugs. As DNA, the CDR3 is TGTGCCAGCAGCTTGTACGGCGGGAGCACAGATACGCAGTATTTT. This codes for CASSLYGGSTDTQYF.